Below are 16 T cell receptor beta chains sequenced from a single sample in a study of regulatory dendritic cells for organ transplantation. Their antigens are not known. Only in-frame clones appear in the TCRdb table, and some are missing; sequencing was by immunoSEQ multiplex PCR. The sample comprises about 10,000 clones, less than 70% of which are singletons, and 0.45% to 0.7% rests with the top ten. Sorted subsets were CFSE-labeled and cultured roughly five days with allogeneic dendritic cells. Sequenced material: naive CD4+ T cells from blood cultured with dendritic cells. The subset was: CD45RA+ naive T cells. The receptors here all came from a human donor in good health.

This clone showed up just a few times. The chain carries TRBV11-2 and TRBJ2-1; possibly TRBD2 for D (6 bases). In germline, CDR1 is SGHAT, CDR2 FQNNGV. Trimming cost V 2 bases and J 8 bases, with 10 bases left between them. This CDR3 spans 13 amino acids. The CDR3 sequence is CASSLSSGDEQFF. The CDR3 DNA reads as TGTGCCAGCAGCTTAAGTTCGGGAGATGAGCAGTTCTTC.

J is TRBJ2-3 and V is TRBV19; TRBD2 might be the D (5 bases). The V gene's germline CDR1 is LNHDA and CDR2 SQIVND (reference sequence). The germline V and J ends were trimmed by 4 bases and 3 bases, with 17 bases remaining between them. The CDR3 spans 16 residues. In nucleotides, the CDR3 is TGTGCCAGTAGTAGAGGGTCCGGGGTCGGAACAGATACGCAGTATTTT. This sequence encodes CASSRGSGVGTDTQYF.

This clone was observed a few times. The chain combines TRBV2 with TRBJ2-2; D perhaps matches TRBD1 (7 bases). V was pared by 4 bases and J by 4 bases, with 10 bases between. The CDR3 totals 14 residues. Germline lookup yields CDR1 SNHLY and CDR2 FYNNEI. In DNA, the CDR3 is TGTGCCAGCAGTGGTCAGGGGGGCACCGGGGAGCTGTTTTTT. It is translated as CASSGQGGTGELFF.

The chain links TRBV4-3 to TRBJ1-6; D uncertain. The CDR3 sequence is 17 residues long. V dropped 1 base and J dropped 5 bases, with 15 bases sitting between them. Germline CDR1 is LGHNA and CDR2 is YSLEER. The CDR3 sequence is CASSQARTASHNSPLHF. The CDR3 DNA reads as TGCGCCAGCAGCCAAGCGCGAACAGCATCCCATAATTCACCCCTCCACTTT.

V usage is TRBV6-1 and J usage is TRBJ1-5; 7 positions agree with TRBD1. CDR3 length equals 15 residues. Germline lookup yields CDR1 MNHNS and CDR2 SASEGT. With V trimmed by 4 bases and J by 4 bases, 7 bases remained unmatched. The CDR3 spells CASSVSDRDNQPQHF. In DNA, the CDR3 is TGTGCCAGCAGTGTTAGTGACAGGGATAATCAGCCCCAGCATTTT.

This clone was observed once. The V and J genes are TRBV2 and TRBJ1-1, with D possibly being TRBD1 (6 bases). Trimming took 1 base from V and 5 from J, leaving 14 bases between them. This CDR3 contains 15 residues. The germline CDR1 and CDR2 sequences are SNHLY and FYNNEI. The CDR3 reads CASSEEAGAMTEAFF. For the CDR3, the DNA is TGTGCCAGCAGTGAAGAGGCGGGGGCAATGACTGAAGCTTTCTTT. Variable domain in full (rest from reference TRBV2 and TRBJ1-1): EPEVTQTPSHQVTQMGQEVILRCVPISNHLYFYWYRQILGQKVEFLVSFYNNEISEKSEIFDDQFSVERPDGSNFTLKIRSTKLEDSAMYFCASSEEAGAMTEAFFGQGTRLTVV.

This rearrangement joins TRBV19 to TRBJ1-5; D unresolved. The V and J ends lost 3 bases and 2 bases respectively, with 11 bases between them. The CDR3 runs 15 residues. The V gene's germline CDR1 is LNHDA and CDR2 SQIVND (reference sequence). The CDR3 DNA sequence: TGTGCCAGTAGTATTAGGCGAGGAGGCAATCAGCCCCAGCATTTT. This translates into CASSIRRGGNQPQHF.

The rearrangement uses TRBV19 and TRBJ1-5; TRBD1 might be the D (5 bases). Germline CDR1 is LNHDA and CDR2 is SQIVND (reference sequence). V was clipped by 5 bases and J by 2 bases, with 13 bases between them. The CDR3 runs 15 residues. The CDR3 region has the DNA TGTGCCAGTAGTGGGACTTGGGGCCGCAATCAGCCCCAGCATTTT. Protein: CASSGTWGRNQPQHF.

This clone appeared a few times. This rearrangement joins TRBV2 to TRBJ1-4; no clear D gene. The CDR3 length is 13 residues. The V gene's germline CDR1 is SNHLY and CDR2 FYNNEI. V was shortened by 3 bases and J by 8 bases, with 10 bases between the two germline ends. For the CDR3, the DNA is TGTGCCAGCAGTGATGGCCGGGTGGAAAAACTGTTTTTT. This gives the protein CASSDGRVEKLFF.

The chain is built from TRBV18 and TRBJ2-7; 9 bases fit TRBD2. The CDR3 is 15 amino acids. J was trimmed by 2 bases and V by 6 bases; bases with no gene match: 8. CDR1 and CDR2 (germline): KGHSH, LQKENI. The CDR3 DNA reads TGTGCCAGCTCGCCGGGGGCGGGGGGGCCCTACGAGCAGTACTTC. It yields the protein CASSPGAGGPYEQYF. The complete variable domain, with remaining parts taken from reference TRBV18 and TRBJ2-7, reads NAGVMQNPRHLVRRRGQEARLRCSPMKGHSHVYWYRQLPEEGLKFMVYLQKENIIDESGMPKERFSAEFPKEGPSILRIQQVVRGDSAAYFCASSPGAGGPYEQYFGPGTRLTVT.

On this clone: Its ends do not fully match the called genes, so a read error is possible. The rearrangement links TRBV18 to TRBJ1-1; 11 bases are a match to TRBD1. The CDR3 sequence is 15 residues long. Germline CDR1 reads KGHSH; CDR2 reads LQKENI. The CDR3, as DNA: TGTGCCAGCTCACGGGACAGGGGGGAGGCCCGTGAAACTTTCTTT. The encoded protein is CASSRDRGEARETFF.

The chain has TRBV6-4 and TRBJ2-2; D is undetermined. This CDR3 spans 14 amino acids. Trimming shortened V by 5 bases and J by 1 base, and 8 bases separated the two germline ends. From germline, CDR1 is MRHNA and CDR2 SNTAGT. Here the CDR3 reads CASSQEVNTGELFF. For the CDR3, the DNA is TGTGCCAGCAGTCAAGAGGTGAACACCGGGGAGCTGTTTTTT.

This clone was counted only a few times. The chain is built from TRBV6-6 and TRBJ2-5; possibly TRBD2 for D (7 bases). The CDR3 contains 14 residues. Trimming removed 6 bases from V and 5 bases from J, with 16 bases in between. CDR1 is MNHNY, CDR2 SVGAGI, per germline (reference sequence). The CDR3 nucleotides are TGTGCCAGCAGGCCGTCGGGGGGCCGCGAGACCCAGTACTTC. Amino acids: CASRPSGGRETQYF.

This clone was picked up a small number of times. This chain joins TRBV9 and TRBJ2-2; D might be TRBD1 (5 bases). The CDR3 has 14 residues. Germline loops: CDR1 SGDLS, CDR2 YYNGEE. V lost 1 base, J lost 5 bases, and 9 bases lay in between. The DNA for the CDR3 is TGTGCCAGCAGCGTAAGGGGCCAAACCGGGGAGCTGTTTTTT. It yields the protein CASSVRGQTGELFF.

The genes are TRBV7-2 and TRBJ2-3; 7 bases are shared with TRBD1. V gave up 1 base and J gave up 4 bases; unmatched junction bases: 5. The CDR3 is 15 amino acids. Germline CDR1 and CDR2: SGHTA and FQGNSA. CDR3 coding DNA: TGTGCCAGCAGCTTAGAGCCAGGGGGTTCAGATACGCAGTATTTT. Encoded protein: CASSLEPGGSDTQYF.

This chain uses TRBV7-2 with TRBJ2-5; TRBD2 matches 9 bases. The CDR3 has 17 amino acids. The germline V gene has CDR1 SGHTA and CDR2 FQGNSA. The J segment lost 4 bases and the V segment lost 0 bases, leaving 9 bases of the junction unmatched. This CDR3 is CASSLASAGGAGETQYF. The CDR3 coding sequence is TGTGCCAGCAGCTTAGCATCTGCGGGGGGGGCGGGAGAGACCCAGTACTTC.